One and the same sample provided the 30 T cell receptor beta chains below, sequenced in a study of blood T cell repertoires in COVID-19. Clones were read by immunoSEQ multiplex PCR, and TCRdb kept only the in-frame ones, dropping some. The data hold 60,000 to 80,000 clones, with about nine tenths observed a single time. Sequenced input: peripheral blood. These TCRs come from a human donor in a cohort sampled during active COVID-19.

Written as DNA, the CDR3 is TGCGCCAGCAGCTTGGGACTAGCGGGGTCCTACGAGCAGTACTTC. Protein product: CASSLGLAGSYEQYF. This rearrangement joins TRBV5-1 to TRBJ2-7; 11 nucleotides agree with TRBD2. Looked up from germline, CDR1 is SGHRS and CDR2 is YFSETQ. This CDR3 is 15 amino acids long. The junction had 0 bases not matched to a gene; V was cut back by 0 bases and J by 1 base.

The V and J genes are TRBV6-5 and TRBJ1-4, with TRBD1 as a possible D gene (6 bases). The length of the CDR3 is 15 residues. Germline V gene sequence: CDR1 MNHEY, CDR2 SVGAGI. The V and J ends lost 7 bases and 0 bases respectively, with 12 bases between them. CDR3 protein: CASKPWTATNEKLFF. The CDR3 DNA reads TGTGCCAGCAAACCTTGGACAGCAACTAATGAAAAACTGTTTTTT.

The rearrangement links TRBV9 to TRBJ1-1; D unresolved. This CDR3 is built from 12 residues. The V end lost 3 bases, the J end lost 3 bases, and 6 bases lay between the germline ends. The V gene's germline CDR1 is SGDLS and CDR2 YYNGEE. DNA for the CDR3: TGTGCCAGCAGCGCCCTTCACACTGAAGCTTTCTTT. It yields the protein CASSALHTEAFF.

The rearrangement uses TRBV6-5 and TRBJ2-1, with 14 bases identical to TRBD2. Germline values: CDR1 MNHEY, CDR2 SVGAGI. The V gene end was trimmed by 5 bases and the J gene end by 4 bases; junction bases not matched to a gene: 1. The CDR3 loop spans 15 amino acids. This CDR3 reads CASSRTSGGYNEQFF. CDR3 nucleotides: TGTGCCAGCAGTCGGACTAGCGGGGGGTACAATGAGCAGTTCTTC.

The rearrangement joins TRBV2 to TRBJ2-1, with D possibly matching TRBD1 (6 bases). The CDR3 length is 14 residues. V gave up 5 bases and J gave up 3 bases, with 11 bases separating them. Per germline, CDR1 SNHLY and CDR2 FYNNEI. The chain's CDR3 is CASSIRTVYNEQFF. The CDR3 coding sequence is TGTGCCAGCAGTATACGGACAGTCTACAATGAGCAGTTCTTC.

The table lists this clone with a few counts. The rearrangement joins TRBV4-1 to TRBJ1-6; tentative D call: TRBD1 (5 bases). There are 15 residues in the CDR3. V lost 6 bases, J lost 9 bases, and 18 bases lay in between. Germline V gives CDR1 MGHRA, CDR2 YSYEKL. CDR3 residues: CASRTRDGSFSPLHF. The CDR3 DNA reads as TGCGCCAGCAGGACCCGGGACGGGAGCTTTTCACCCCTCCACTTT.

J is TRBJ2-3 and V is TRBV15, with D perhaps matching TRBD1 (6 bases). The ends were cut back, 3 bases at V and 7 bases at J, with 17 bases in the middle. The length of the CDR3 is 15 residues. Germline CDR1 LNHNV, CDR2 YYDKDF (reference sequence). The CDR3 reads CATSRDKVGANTQYF. In nucleotides, the CDR3 is TGTGCCACCAGCAGGGATAAGGTGGGGGCGAATACGCAGTATTTT.

The J gene is TRBJ1-6, the V gene TRBV28, with D perhaps TRBD1 (6 bases). CDR3 length equals 14 residues. CDR1 is MDHEN, CDR2 SYDVKM, per germline. V was pared by 5 bases and J by 7 bases, with 12 bases between. The CDR3 nucleotides are TGTGCCAGCAGTAAATCTCAGGGGAATTCACCCCTCCACTTT. It is translated as CASSKSQGNSPLHF.

The genes are TRBV7-2 and TRBJ1-2; 7 bases are shared with TRBD1. Germline CDR1 SGHTA, CDR2 FQGNSA. V was clipped by 1 base and J by 4 bases; unmatched bases: 9. The CDR3 covers 16 residues. The CDR3 loop is CASSLGSQGVGYGYTF. CDR3 DNA sequence: TGTGCCAGCAGCTTAGGATCCCAGGGGGTCGGCTATGGCTACACCTTC. Full variable domain (outside the CDR3, taken from reference TRBV7-2 and TRBJ1-2): GAGVSQSPSNKVTEKGKDVELRCDPISGHTALYWYRQSLGQGLEFLIYFQGNSAPDKSGLPSDRFSAERTGGSVSTLTIQRTQQEDSAVYLCASSLGSQGVGYGYTFGSGTRLTVV.

V is TRBV19 and J is TRBJ2-1; the D is unclear. The germline CDR1 and CDR2 sequences are LNHDA and SQIVND (reference sequence). The CDR3 covers 12 residues. The V end lost 2 bases, the J end lost 6 bases, and 5 bases lay between the germline ends. CDR3 amino acids: CASSIIGNEQFF. The CDR3, as DNA: TGTGCCAGTAGTATAATCGGCAATGAGCAGTTCTTC.

This chain links TRBV6-6 with TRBJ1-1; perhaps TRBD1 as D (5 bases). Germline V gene lookup returns CDR1 MNHNY and CDR2 SVGAGI (reference sequence). This CDR3 region has 15 residues. Trimming stripped 6 bases from V and 5 bases from J, with 19 bases between. DNA of the CDR3: TGTGCCAGCAGCCCCGTGGGCGGGGGGGTTACTGAAGCTTTCTTT. It translates to CASSPVGGGVTEAFF.

The rearrangement joins TRBV4-1 to TRBJ1-2; the D is unclear. Germline CDR1 reads MGHRA; CDR2 reads YSYEKL. This CDR3 comprises 15 residues. Trimming shortened V by 4 bases and J by 1 base, and 13 bases separated the two germline ends. CDR3 sequence: CASSPRKESNYGYTF. In DNA, the CDR3 is TGCGCCAGCAGCCCCCGAAAGGAGAGTAACTATGGCTACACCTTC.

This clone appeared once. The gene calls are TRBV3-1 (or the pseudogene TRBV3-2) and TRBJ2-1; D not resolved. Germline V gene data show CDR1 as LGHDT and CDR2 as YNNKEL (reference sequence). This CDR3 has 15 amino acids. Trimming cost V 0 bases and J 3 bases, with 9 bases left between them. The CDR3 region is CASSQDLRLYNEQFF. DNA of the CDR3: TGTGCCAGCAGCCAAGATTTGAGACTCTACAATGAGCAGTTCTTC.

The gene calls are TRBV5-6 and TRBJ2-7; TRBD1 aligns across 9 bases. Germline values: CDR1 SGHDT, CDR2 YYEEEE. The V segment lost 4 bases and the J segment 0 bases; nucleotides outside the gene matches: 5. The CDR3 spans 15 residues. This CDR3 is CASSRTGEGSYEQYF. The CDR3 bases are TGTGCCAGCAGCAGGACAGGGGAAGGCTCCTACGAGCAGTACTTC. The full variable domain, completed using reference TRBV5-6 and TRBJ2-7, is DAGVTQSPTHLIKTRGQQVTLRCSPKSGHDTVSWYQQALGQGPQFIFQYYEEEERQRGNFPDRFSGHQFPNYSSELNVNALLLGDSALYLCASSRTGEGSYEQYFGPGTRLTVT.

This chain links TRBV7-9 with TRBJ1-5; 10 nucleotides match TRBD1. The V gene end was trimmed by 4 bases and the J gene end by 1 base; junction bases not matched to a gene: 4. Looked up from germline, CDR1 is SEHNR and CDR2 is FQNEAQ (reference sequence). This CDR3 comprises 16 residues. DNA for the CDR3: TGTGCCAGCAGCTGGGGACAGGGGACGAGCAATCAGCCCCAGCATTTT. This codes for CASSWGQGTSNQPQHF.

The V and J genes are TRBV6-2 or TRBV6-3 and TRBJ2-5, with 7 bases that match TRBD2. Germline trimming cut 5 bases from V and 1 base from J; bases unmatched to any gene: 4. Germline CDR1 reads MNHEY; CDR2 reads SVGEGT. The CDR3 is made up of 14 amino acids. The CDR3 sequence is CASSSQRGQETQYF. The CDR3 DNA is TGTGCCAGCAGTAGCCAGCGGGGCCAAGAGACCCAGTACTTC.

This chain links TRBV28 with TRBJ1-5, with D hard to call. Germline V gene sequence: CDR1 MDHEN, CDR2 SYDVKM. The CDR3 is 14 amino acids. The ends were cut back, 8 bases at V and 3 bases at J, with 14 bases in the middle. The CDR3 coding sequence is TGTGCCAGCCAACCACAGACCAACAATCAGCCCCAGCATTTT. It is translated as CASQPQTNNQPQHF.

The chain recombines TRBV9 with TRBJ2-5, with D tentatively TRBD1 (6 bases). The germline V and J ends were trimmed by 7 bases and 0 bases, with 16 bases remaining between them. CDR1 SGDLS and CDR2 YYNGEE come from the germline V gene. This CDR3 spans 15 amino acids. CDR3 DNA: TGTGCCAGCGGACAGTTTGGGGGAAACCAAGAGACCCAGTACTTC. Encoded protein: CASGQFGGNQETQYF.

This clone was seen once. This chain connects TRBV19 to TRBJ2-5; D remains ambiguous. V was trimmed by 2 bases and J by 2 bases, leaving 9 bases between them. The germline gives CDR1 LNHDA, CDR2 SQIVND (reference sequence). This CDR3 is built from 14 residues. The CDR3 protein is CASSIIQRQETQYF. The CDR3 coding sequence is TGTGCCAGTAGTATAATCCAGCGTCAAGAGACCCAGTACTTC. Drawing the rest from reference TRBV19 and TRBJ2-5, the complete variable domain is DGGITQSPKYLFRKEGQNVTLSCEQNLNHDAMYWYRQDPGQGLRLIYYSQIVNDFQKGDIAEGYSVSREKKESFPLTVTSAQKNPTAFYLCASSIIQRQETQYFGPGTRLLVL.

The chain couples TRBV30 to TRBJ2-2; 7 bases map to TRBD2. CDR3 size: 15 residues. Germline V gene data show CDR1 as GTSNPN and CDR2 as SVGIG (reference sequence). With V trimmed by 5 bases and J by 3 bases, 9 bases remained unmatched. CDR3 in amino acids: CAWAWGGTHTGELFF. The CDR3 region has the DNA TGTGCCTGGGCGTGGGGGGGGACCCACACCGGGGAGCTGTTTTTT.

The genes are TRBV27 and TRBJ2-1, with 8 bases lining up with TRBD2. V lost 3 bases and J lost 8; bases outside the gene matches: 12. Germline V lookup: CDR1 MNHEY, CDR2 SMNVEV (reference sequence). This CDR3 has 16 amino acids. In DNA, the CDR3 is TGTGCCAGCAGTTTTGTCTTCGGAAGCGGGAGCTATGAGCAGTTCTTC. This sequence encodes CASSFVFGSGSYEQFF.

The chain recombines TRBV5-1 with TRBJ2-7, with D possibly TRBD1 on 5 matching bases. Trimming shortened V by 2 bases and J by 4 bases, and 7 bases separated the two germline ends. The CDR3 sequence is 12 residues long. CDR1 and CDR2 (germline): SGHRS, YFSETQ. The CDR3 sequence is CASSLQDYEQYF. The CDR3 nucleotides read TGCGCCAGCAGCTTACAGGATTACGAGCAGTACTTC.

The rearrangement links TRBV19 to TRBJ2-1, with D perhaps TRBD1 (6 bases). Trimming pared 3 bases from V and 5 bases from J, leaving 23 bases between. Germline CDR1 reads LNHDA; CDR2 reads SQIVND (reference sequence). There are 18 residues in the CDR3. Here the CDR3 DNA reads TGTGCCAGTAGTATCGCATTCACAGGGTCCGGTATGCACAATGAGCAGTTCTTC. Its protein product is CASSIAFTGSGMHNEQFF. Full variable domain (remainder filled in from reference TRBV19 and TRBJ2-1): DGGITQSPKYLFRKEGQNVTLSCEQNLNHDAMYWYRQDPGQGLRLIYYSQIVNDFQKGDIAEGYSVSREKKESFPLTVTSAQKNPTAFYLCASSIAFTGSGMHNEQFFGPGTRLTVL.

The chain joins TRBV4-3 to TRBJ1-2; D call uncertain. This CDR3 spans 15 amino acids. Germline V gene data show CDR1 as LGHNA and CDR2 as YSLEER. Trimming took 0 bases from V and 4 from J, leaving 12 bases between them. This CDR3 reads CASSQDGVLPYGYTF. For the CDR3, the DNA is TGCGCCAGCAGCCAAGACGGAGTCCTACCCTATGGCTACACCTTC.

This chain uses TRBV27 with TRBJ2-5; TRBD2 might be the D (5 bases). Germline V CDR1 and CDR2: MNHEY, SMNVEV (reference sequence). The CDR3 is 12 residues long. Trimming stripped 6 bases from V and 5 bases from J, with 10 bases between. CDR3 residues: CASSNRGETQYF. The CDR3 DNA reads as TGTGCCAGCAGCAACCGAGGGGAGACCCAGTACTTC.

This rearrangement joins TRBV5-6 to TRBJ1-4, with 11 positions matching TRBD1. V trimming: 2 bases; J trimming: 7 bases; junction bases outside the gene matches: 4. This CDR3 region has 15 residues. Per germline, CDR1 SGHDT and CDR2 YYEEEE. Here the CDR3 reads CASSFFGTGGEKLFF. CDR3 DNA sequence: TGTGCCAGCAGCTTTTTTGGGACAGGGGGTGAAAAACTGTTTTTT.

J is TRBJ2-3 and V is TRBV28; 9 bases agree with TRBD2. Germline assignment: CDR1 MDHEN and CDR2 SYDVKM. The J segment lost 0 bases and the V segment lost 7 bases, leaving 2 bases of the junction unmatched. This CDR3 is built from 14 residues. CDR3 nucleotide sequence: TGTGCCAGCACCACTAGCGGGAGCACAGATACGCAGTATTTT. It yields the protein CASTTSGSTDTQYF.

This chain links TRBV18 with TRBJ1-6; D gene unclear. CDR1 and CDR2 from the germline V gene are KGHSH and LQKENI. V lost 6 bases, J lost 13 bases, and 13 bases lay in between. CDR3 length equals 12 residues. This CDR3 is CASSQDSDPLHF. CDR3 DNA sequence: TGTGCCAGCTCTCAGGACTCGGACCCCCTCCACTTT.

This chain uses TRBV12-5 with TRBJ2-3, with no clear D. Germline V CDR1 and CDR2: LGHNT, FRNRAP. The CDR3 is 14 amino acids. The V end lost 5 bases, the J end lost 0 bases, and 9 bases lay between the germline ends. For the CDR3, the DNA is TGTGCTAGTGGTCTGTCAGGAAGCACAGATACGCAGTATTTT. Translating it yields CASGLSGSTDTQYF.

V and J are TRBV28 and TRBJ1-2, with 12 bases lining up with TRBD1. The CDR3 covers 15 residues. CDR1 MDHEN and CDR2 SYDVKM come from the germline V gene. The junction had 7 bases not matched to a gene; V was cut back by 8 bases and J by 3 bases. This CDR3 is CASLGTGGKDYGYTF. The CDR3 region has the DNA TGTGCCAGCCTGGGGACAGGGGGCAAGGACTATGGCTACACCTTC.